The 9 T cell receptor beta chains below were found in one sample sequenced in a study of monozygotic twins with inflammatory bowel disease. Each CDR3 protein gets one entry in TCRdb, which reprocessed the 5' RACE reads and gives no DNA. The listing contains over 90,000 distinct CDR3 sequences. The specimen sequenced was blood. All receptors come from a human donor with ulcerative colitis or Crohn's disease, or a healthy co-twin of an affected twin (not recorded which).

J is TRBJ1-1 and V is TRBV24-1. Germline CDR1 KGHDR, CDR2 SFDVKD. The CDR3 runs to 13 residues. CDR3 sequence: CATSDPYRVEAFF.

The chain couples TRBV10-3 to TRBJ1-1; the D call from TCRdb, TRBD1, cannot be confirmed without DNA. This CDR3 comprises 15 residues. Germline-derived CDR1 and CDR2 are ENHRY and SYGVKD. CDR3 sequence reads: CAISEWPGQNTEAFF.

This rearrangement joins TRBV27 to TRBJ2-1; there is no DNA to check the TCRdb D call of TRBD1. The V gene's germline CDR1 is MNHEY and CDR2 SMNVEV (reference sequence). This CDR3 is built from 16 residues. The CDR3 is CASSYRRDRTYNEQFF.

V gene TRBV13 combines with J gene TRBJ2-2. Germline V gene lookup returns CDR1 PRHDT and CDR2 FYEKMQ (reference sequence). The CDR3 spans 12 residues. The CDR3 is CASSLVAGELFF.

V and J are TRBV29-1 and TRBJ1-2. Germline V gene data show CDR1 as SQVTM and CDR2 as ANQGSEA. The CDR3 length is 12 residues. The CDR3 spells CSVEDRPYGYTF.

This rearrangement joins TRBV5-1 to TRBJ1-5; TCRdb designates TRBD1, a call that cannot be tested without DNA. This CDR3 is 15 amino acids long. CDR1 is SGHRS, CDR2 YFSETQ, per germline. CDR3 sequence: CASSFGGLGNQPQHF.

This chain connects TRBV28 to TRBJ2-7. Germline V gene data show CDR1 as MDHEN and CDR2 as SYDVKM. The CDR3 runs 11 residues. The CDR3 here is CATKDLYEQYF.

CDR3: CASSFRQTNSNEQFF. The chain is built from TRBV27 and TRBJ2-1; TCRdb selects TRBD1, and the lack of DNA leaves this call unchecked. The CDR3 spans 15 residues. Germline V gives CDR1 MNHEY, CDR2 SMNVEV (reference sequence).

The chain links TRBV12-5 to TRBJ1-1; TCRdb designates TRBD1, a call that cannot be tested without DNA. The CDR3 totals 12 residues. Germline lookup yields CDR1 LGHNT and CDR2 FRNRAP. CDR3 region: CASGLQGWATFF.